This T cell receptor beta chain was profiled in a study of OX40 agonist ivuxolimab in advanced cancers. The wider study: Ivuxolimab was administered intravenously to patients at 0.01 to 10 mg/kg every 2 weeks. A partial response was reached by three patients: one with hepatocellular carcinoma and two with cutaneous melanoma.

Study-level results: Dosing at 0.1 to 3.0 mg/kg was accompanied by clonal expansion of CD4+ and CD8+ blood T cells by week 6.

Germline V gene data show CDR1 as SGDLS and CDR2 as YYNGEE. The V and J ends lost 0 bases and 0 bases respectively, with 7 bases between them. The CDR3 is 14 residues long. With regard to this clone: What it binds is unknown.

Only in-frame clones appear in the TCRdb table, and some are missing; sequencing was by immunoSEQ multiplex PCR. The sample shows about 86,000 clones, around nine tenths of them seen only once. Cycle 7 day 1, cycle 4 day 1, and baseline were the timepoints at which blood was sampled. The input for sequencing was CD4+ or CD8+ T cells sorted from blood, taken in a trial of the OX40 agonist ivuxolimab. The chain is built from TRBV9 and TRBJ2-7, with a tentative D call TRBD2 (6 bases). This receptor was obtained from an adult with an advanced solid tumor such as melanoma, head and neck, liver or kidney cancer. The CDR3 region is CASSVVGSSYEQYF. The CDR3 DNA reads as TGTGCCAGCAGCGTAGTCGGGAGCTCCTACGAGCAGTACTTC. Full variable domain (remainder filled in from reference TRBV9 and TRBJ2-7): DSGVTQTPKHLITATGQRVTLRCSPRSGDLSVYWYQQSLDQGLQFLIQYYNGEERAKGNILERFSAQQFPDLHSELNLSSLELGDSALYFCASSVVGSSYEQYFGPGTRLTVT.